This is a list of T cell receptor beta chains from one sample in a study of neoadjuvant nivolumab and ipilimumab in lung cancer. The repertoire was sequenced with immunoSEQ multiplex PCR; TCRdb's copy has only in-frame clones and lacks some. The profile shows about 38,000 clones, 89% of them singletons. The sequencing used peripheral blood, collected before neoadjuvant nivolumab, alone or with ipilimumab. These receptor sequences come from an adult with non-small cell lung cancer. Both conserved end residues are part of each CDR3. D genes are given only for firm matches. Size is omitted from some rows. Given values are once, few, many or a class for expanded clones.

J gene: TRBJ2-7
clone size: -
V gene: TRBV5-1
D gene: TRBD1
CDR3 protein: CASSRDRSSYEQYF
CDR3 DNA: TGCGCCAGCAGCAGGGACAGAAGCTCCTACGAGCAGTACTTC

J gene: TRBJ2-5
clone size: -
V gene: TRBV7-3
D gene: -
CDR3 protein: CASSLTPQSSDQETQYF
CDR3 DNA: TGTGCCAGCAGCTTAACCCCCCAGTCTAGCGACCAAGAGACCCAGTACTTC

J gene: TRBJ2-7
clone size: -
V gene: TRBV5-6
D gene: TRBD2
CDR3 protein: CASSPTGRALYEQYF
CDR3 DNA: TGTGCCAGCAGCCCTACCGGGAGGGCCCTCTACGAGCAGTACTTC

J gene: TRBJ2-7
clone size: -
V gene: TRBV7-8
D gene: -
CDR3 protein: CASSNAARGPYEQYF
CDR3 DNA: TGTGCCAGCAGCAACGCTGCCAGGGGACCCTACGAGCAGTACTTC

J gene: TRBJ2-7
clone size: -
V gene: TRBV7-2
D gene: -
CDR3 protein: CASSSVRGGYEQYF
CDR3 DNA: TGTGCCAGCAGCTCAGTACGGGGCGGTTACGAGCAGTACTTC

J gene: TRBJ2-3
clone size: -
V gene: TRBV7-3
D gene: -
CDR3 protein: CASSPGLSTDTQYF
CDR3 DNA: TGTGCCAGCAGCCCGGGACTGAGCACAGATACGCAGTATTTT

J gene: TRBJ2-3
clone size: -
V gene: TRBV30
D gene: TRBD2
CDR3 protein: CAWRGVAGGPGTDTQYF
CDR3 DNA: TGTGCCTGGAGGGGGGTTGCGGGAGGGCCTGGGACAGATACGCAGTATTTT

J gene: TRBJ2-7
clone size: -
V gene: TRBV6-6
D gene: -
CDR3 protein: CASIAALTGYEQYF
CDR3 DNA: TGTGCCAGCATCGCAGCGTTGACTGGCTACGAGCAGTACTTC

J gene: TRBJ1-2
clone size: -
V gene: TRBV6-5
D gene: -
CDR3 protein: CASSSDSYGYTF
CDR3 DNA: TGTGCCAGCAGCTCGGACTCATATGGCTACACCTTC

J gene: TRBJ2-7
clone size: -
V gene: TRBV13
D gene: TRBD1
CDR3 protein: CASSQATGGFSYEQYF
CDR3 DNA: TGTGCCAGCAGCCAGGCGACAGGGGGCTTTTCCTACGAGCAGTACTTC

J gene: TRBJ2-1
clone size: -
V gene: TRBV5-1
D gene: TRBD2
CDR3 protein: CASSRTSGRIEQFF
CDR3 DNA: TGCGCCAGCAGCCGGACTAGCGGGAGGATTGAGCAGTTCTTC

J gene: TRBJ1-2
clone size: -
V gene: TRBV28
D gene: TRBD1
CDR3 protein: CASSLSGQGAGNYGYTF
CDR3 DNA: TGTGCCAGCAGTTTATCCGGACAGGGGGCGGGAAACTATGGCTACACCTTC

J gene: TRBJ1-5
clone size: -
V gene: TRBV29-1
D gene: -
CDR3 protein: CSVGGLDDQPQHF
CDR3 DNA: TGCAGCGTTGGGGGACTTGACGATCAGCCCCAGCATTTT

J gene: TRBJ1-1
clone size: -
V gene: TRBV11-2
D gene: TRBD1
CDR3 protein: CASSPNPGGTEAFF
CDR3 DNA: TGTGCCAGCAGCCCCAATCCAGGGGGCACTGAAGCTTTCTTT

J gene: TRBJ2-7
clone size: once
V gene: TRBV5-6
D gene: TRBD2
CDR3 protein: CASSLGLAGDEQYF
CDR3 DNA: TGTGCCAGCAGCCTTGGACTAGCGGGAGATGAGCAGTACTTC

J gene: TRBJ2-7
clone size: -
V gene: TRBV5-6
D gene: -
CDR3 protein: CASSWRVRYYEQYF
CDR3 DNA: TGTGCCAGCAGCTGGAGGGTTAGGTACTACGAGCAGTACTTC

J gene: TRBJ2-7
clone size: -
V gene: TRBV5-5
D gene: -
CDR3 protein: CASSPWGNEQYF
CDR3 DNA: TGTGCCAGCAGCCCATGGGGGAACGAGCAGTACTTC

J gene: TRBJ2-6
clone size: once
V gene: TRBV1
D gene: -
CDR3 protein: CTSSVRDRVPSGANVLTF
CDR3 DNA: TGCACCAGCAGCGTAAGGGACAGAGTCCCCTCTGGGGCCAACGTCCTGACTTTC

J gene: TRBJ2-7
clone size: -
V gene: TRBV12-2
D gene: -
CDR3 protein: CASRLIIAGLKQYF
CDR3 DNA: TGTGCAAGTCGCTTGATTATAGCGGGGCTCAAGCAGTACTTC

J gene: TRBJ1-3
clone size: -
V gene: TRBV5-1
D gene: -
CDR3 protein: CASSPQGLAGNTIYF
CDR3 DNA: TGCGCCAGCAGCCCACAGGGTCTTGCTGGAAACACCATATATTTT

J gene: TRBJ2-7
clone size: -
V gene: TRBV7-9
D gene: -
CDR3 protein: CASSLYLTQGLVSDEQYF
CDR3 DNA: TGTGCCAGCAGCTTATACCTGACCCAGGGACTCGTTTCCGACGAGCAGTACTTC

J gene: TRBJ2-7
clone size: -
V gene: TRBV7-9
D gene: -
CDR3 protein: CASSLGGTYEQYF
CDR3 DNA: TGTGCCAGCAGCTTAGGCGGCACCTACGAGCAGTACTTC

J gene: TRBJ2-4
clone size: -
V gene: TRBV9
D gene: -
CDR3 protein: CASSVGGGLAKNIQYF
CDR3 DNA: TGTGCCAGCAGCGTAGGAGGAGGACTAGCCAAAAACATTCAGTACTTC

J gene: TRBJ2-3
clone size: -
V gene: TRBV5-1
D gene: -
CDR3 protein: CASSLFPTDTQYF
CDR3 DNA: TGCGCCAGCAGCTTGTTTCCCACAGATACGCAGTATTTT

J gene: TRBJ1-4
clone size: -
V gene: TRBV4-2
D gene: -
CDR3 protein: CASSPLGRGVGGEKLFF
CDR3 DNA: TGTGCCAGCAGCCCACTCGGTAGGGGCGTAGGGGGGGAAAAACTGTTTTTT

J gene: TRBJ2-2
clone size: -
V gene: TRBV30
D gene: TRBD2
CDR3 protein: CACPGLAGDTGELFF
CDR3 DNA: TGTGCCTGCCCCGGACTAGCGGGTGACACCGGGGAGCTGTTTTTT

J gene: TRBJ2-5
clone size: -
V gene: TRBV28
D gene: -
CDR3 protein: CASGSWETQYF
CDR3 DNA: TGTGCCAGCGGGTCCTGGGAGACCCAGTACTTC